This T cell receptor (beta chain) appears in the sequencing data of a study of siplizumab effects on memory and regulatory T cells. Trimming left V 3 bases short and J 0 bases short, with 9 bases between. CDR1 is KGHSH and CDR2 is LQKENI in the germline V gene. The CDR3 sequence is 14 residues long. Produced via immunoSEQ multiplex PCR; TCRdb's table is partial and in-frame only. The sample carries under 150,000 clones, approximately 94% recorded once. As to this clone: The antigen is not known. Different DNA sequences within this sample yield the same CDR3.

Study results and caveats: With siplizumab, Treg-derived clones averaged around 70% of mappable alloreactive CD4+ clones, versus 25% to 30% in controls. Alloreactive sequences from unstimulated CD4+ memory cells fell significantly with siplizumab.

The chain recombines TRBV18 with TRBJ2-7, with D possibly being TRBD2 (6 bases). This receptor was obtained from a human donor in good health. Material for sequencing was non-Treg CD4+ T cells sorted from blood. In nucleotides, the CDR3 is TGTGCCAGCTCACCGGGGGGTTCCTCCTACGAGCAGTACTTC. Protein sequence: CASSPGGSSYEQYF.